Listed below are T cell receptor beta chains from one sample, sequenced in a study of Ad26.COV2.S vaccination and SARS-CoV-2 variants. Repertoires were generated with immunoSEQ multiplex PCR, while TCRdb's copy carries only in-frame clones and drops some. The table lists about 350,000 clones, around 88% of them singletons. Material: peripheral blood, obtained in a trial of Ad26.COV2.S vaccine versus placebo. Every receptor here comes from a person aged 18 to 65 who received the Ad26.COV2.S COVID-19 vaccine or a placebo. Both conserved end residues are part of each CDR3. Each record gives: clone size, V gene, J gene, D gene, CDR3 DNA, CDR3 protein. A D gene is named only where the DNA matches it firmly. The size field is filled for only some rows; it gives once, few, many or a size class.

clone_size: NA; v_call: TRBV5-4; j_call: TRBJ2-1; d_call: TRBD1; cdr3_nt: TGTGCCAGCAGCGTCACAGGGGGCTCCTACAATGAGCAGTTCTTC; cdr3_aa: CASSVTGGSYNEQFF
clone_size: few; v_call: TRBV5-1; j_call: TRBJ2-3; d_call: NA; cdr3_nt: TGCGCCAGCAGCCCTTCAGCGGGTAGCACAGATACGCAGTATTTT; cdr3_aa: CASSPSAGSTDTQYF
clone_size: NA; v_call: TRBV28; j_call: TRBJ1-3; d_call: TRBD1; cdr3_nt: TGTGCCAGCAGTTTGAACAGGGGATTAGACACCATATATTTT; cdr3_aa: CASSLNRGLDTIYF
clone_size: NA; v_call: TRBV19; j_call: TRBJ1-3; d_call: NA; cdr3_nt: TGTGCCAGTAGTATCAACTCTGGAAACACCATATATTTT; cdr3_aa: CASSINSGNTIYF
clone_size: NA; v_call: TRBV6-2/TRBV6-3; j_call: TRBJ2-7; d_call: TRBD1; cdr3_nt: TGTGCCAGCAGTTACACCACGGACAGGGGGAGCCCCTACGAGCAGTACTTC; cdr3_aa: CASSYTTDRGSPYEQYF
clone_size: NA; v_call: TRBV4-1; j_call: TRBJ1-4; d_call: TRBD1; cdr3_nt: TGCGCCAGCAGCCAAGTTACAGGGGACAATGAAAAACTGTTTTTT; cdr3_aa: CASSQVTGDNEKLFF
clone_size: NA; v_call: TRBV11-2; j_call: TRBJ2-3; d_call: NA; cdr3_nt: TGTGCCAGCAGCTTCGGCCTACCAGATACGCAGTATTTT; cdr3_aa: CASSFGLPDTQYF
clone_size: NA; v_call: TRBV4-2; j_call: TRBJ2-7; d_call: TRBD2; cdr3_nt: TGTGCCAGCAGCCACAGCGGGACCTACGAGCAGTACTTC; cdr3_aa: CASSHSGTYEQYF
clone_size: once; v_call: TRBV7-9; j_call: TRBJ2-2; d_call: NA; cdr3_nt: TGTGCCAGCAGCTTACGTCCAGCGAACACCGGGGAGCTGTTTTTT; cdr3_aa: CASSLRPANTGELFF
clone_size: NA; v_call: TRBV19; j_call: TRBJ2-3; d_call: NA; cdr3_nt: TGTGCCAGTAGTGATAGCACAGATACGCAGTATTTT; cdr3_aa: CASSDSTDTQYF
clone_size: NA; v_call: TRBV7-9; j_call: TRBJ2-7; d_call: NA; cdr3_nt: TGTGCCAGCAGCCGTGACGACCCTAGCTCCTACGAGCAGTACTTC; cdr3_aa: CASSRDDPSSYEQYF
clone_size: NA; v_call: TRBV2; j_call: TRBJ1-3; d_call: NA; cdr3_nt: TGTGCCAGCAGTGTAATCGGGGGAAACACCATATATTTT; cdr3_aa: CASSVIGGNTIYF
clone_size: NA; v_call: TRBV12-3/TRBV12-4; j_call: TRBJ2-2; d_call: NA; cdr3_nt: TGTGCCAGCAGTTTAATGAGAGCCGGGGAGCTGTTTTTT; cdr3_aa: CASSLMRAGELFF
clone_size: NA; v_call: TRBV15; j_call: TRBJ2-5; d_call: NA; cdr3_nt: TGTGCCACCAGCAGAGGGGGGACTGGCCGTCAAGAGACCCAGTACTTC; cdr3_aa: CATSRGGTGRQETQYF
clone_size: NA; v_call: TRBV24-1; j_call: TRBJ2-5; d_call: TRBD2; cdr3_nt: TGTGCCACCAGTCGGGGGGGCGAGGGGGCCCAGTACTTC; cdr3_aa: CATSRGGEGAQYF
clone_size: NA; v_call: TRBV28; j_call: TRBJ1-5; d_call: NA; cdr3_nt: TGTGCCAGTAGCGGAGACTTCAATCAGCCCCAGCATTTT; cdr3_aa: CASSGDFNQPQHF
clone_size: NA; v_call: TRBV6-5; j_call: TRBJ2-2; d_call: NA; cdr3_nt: TGTGCCAGCATCCTCGACAGCTCCACCGGGGAGCTGTTTTTT; cdr3_aa: CASILDSSTGELFF
clone_size: few; v_call: TRBV14; j_call: TRBJ2-7; d_call: NA; cdr3_nt: TGTGCCAGCAGCCTCAATAGGGGCCCCGAGCAGTACTTC; cdr3_aa: CASSLNRGPEQYF
clone_size: NA; v_call: TRBV6-5; j_call: TRBJ2-3; d_call: NA; cdr3_nt: TGTGCCAGCAGACTGACCCTATCGGCCACAGATACGCAGTATTTT; cdr3_aa: CASRLTLSATDTQYF
clone_size: NA; v_call: TRBV6-2/TRBV6-3; j_call: TRBJ2-3; d_call: NA; cdr3_nt: TGTGCCAGCAGTTACTTGGCAGGGGATACGCAGTATTTT; cdr3_aa: CASSYLAGDTQYF
clone_size: NA; v_call: TRBV7-2; j_call: TRBJ2-7; d_call: TRBD2; cdr3_nt: TGTGCCAGCAGCTTAAGCGGGAGGTTGACCTACGAGCAGTACTTC; cdr3_aa: CASSLSGRLTYEQYF
clone_size: NA; v_call: TRBV3-1/TRBV3-2; j_call: TRBJ2-7; d_call: TRBD1; cdr3_nt: TGTGCCAGCAGCCAAGATTGGTTCGGGACAGGGGCCTACGAGCAGTACTTC; cdr3_aa: CASSQDWFGTGAYEQYF
clone_size: NA; v_call: TRBV20-1; j_call: TRBJ2-4; d_call: NA; cdr3_nt: TGCAGTGCTAGTGAGCGGCCCCAGGACATTCAGTACTTC; cdr3_aa: CSASERPQDIQYF
clone_size: NA; v_call: TRBV5-1; j_call: TRBJ2-2; d_call: TRBD2; cdr3_nt: TGCGCCAGCAGCCAGGGACTAGCGGGCTTTGGGGCCGGGGAGCTGTTTTTT; cdr3_aa: CASSQGLAGFGAGELFF
clone_size: few; v_call: TRBV5-1; j_call: TRBJ2-2; d_call: NA; cdr3_nt: TGCGCCAGCCGGAGGCCACCGGCGAACACCGGGGAGCTGTTTTTT; cdr3_aa: CASRRPPANTGELFF
clone_size: NA; v_call: TRBV2; j_call: TRBJ2-5; d_call: NA; cdr3_nt: TGTGCCAGCAGTGAAGAAGCCGGGATTGAGACCCAGTACTTC; cdr3_aa: CASSEEAGIETQYF
clone_size: NA; v_call: TRBV7-9; j_call: TRBJ2-7; d_call: NA; cdr3_nt: TGTGCCAGCAGCCTACAAGCGGACGAGCAGTACTTC; cdr3_aa: CASSLQADEQYF
clone_size: NA; v_call: TRBV5-1; j_call: TRBJ2-1; d_call: NA; cdr3_nt: TGCGCCAGCAGCTTGGCACCGGGAAACGTATTCAATGAGCAGTTCTTC; cdr3_aa: CASSLAPGNVFNEQFF
clone_size: many; v_call: TRBV12-3/TRBV12-4; j_call: TRBJ2-1; d_call: TRBD2; cdr3_nt: TGTGCCAGCAGCCCCGGGACTAGCTATGAGCAGTTCTTC; cdr3_aa: CASSPGTSYEQFF
clone_size: NA; v_call: TRBV5-1; j_call: TRBJ2-1; d_call: NA; cdr3_nt: TGCGCCAGCAGGGCGACGGGACTCGACCTTAATGAGCAGTTCTTC; cdr3_aa: CASRATGLDLNEQFF
clone_size: NA; v_call: TRBV9; j_call: TRBJ1-2; d_call: NA; cdr3_nt: TGTGCCAGCAGCGTACGGGACTTGGCTAACTATGGCTACACCTTC; cdr3_aa: CASSVRDLANYGYTF
clone_size: NA; v_call: TRBV7-8; j_call: TRBJ2-2; d_call: TRBD2; cdr3_nt: TGTGCCAGCAGCTTAGGCGGAAGCGGGAGCACCGGGGAGCTGTTTTTT; cdr3_aa: CASSLGGSGSTGELFF
clone_size: NA; v_call: TRBV5-6; j_call: TRBJ2-4; d_call: NA; cdr3_nt: TGTGCCAGCAGCTTGGTGGCGGTAGCCAAAAACATTCAGTACTTC; cdr3_aa: CASSLVAVAKNIQYF
clone_size: NA; v_call: TRBV29-1; j_call: TRBJ2-7; d_call: NA; cdr3_nt: TGCAGCGTTGAGGCCAGCTCCTACGAGCAGTACTTC; cdr3_aa: CSVEASSYEQYF
clone_size: NA; v_call: TRBV4-2; j_call: TRBJ2-2; d_call: TRBD1; cdr3_nt: TGTGCCAGCAGCCAAGTAGAGAGAGGGGGCCACACCGGGGAGCTGTTTTTT; cdr3_aa: CASSQVERGGHTGELFF
clone_size: NA; v_call: TRBV2; j_call: TRBJ2-2; d_call: NA; cdr3_nt: TGTGCCAGCAGTGCTGCCTGGGGGGGGACAGTGAACACCGGGGAGCTGTTTTTT; cdr3_aa: CASSAAWGGTVNTGELFF
clone_size: NA; v_call: TRBV5-6; j_call: TRBJ1-1; d_call: NA; cdr3_nt: TGTGCCAGCAGCTTGGTAGGAGGGCCGAACACTGAAGCTTTCTTT; cdr3_aa: CASSLVGGPNTEAFF
clone_size: NA; v_call: TRBV20-1; j_call: TRBJ2-1; d_call: NA; cdr3_nt: TGCAGTGCACTCAACTACAATGAGCAGTTCTTC; cdr3_aa: CSALNYNEQFF
clone_size: NA; v_call: TRBV7-6; j_call: TRBJ2-3; d_call: TRBD2; cdr3_nt: TGTGCCAGCAGCCTGAGCGGGGGAGCTTCAGATACGCAGTATTTT; cdr3_aa: CASSLSGGASDTQYF
clone_size: once; v_call: TRBV5-4; j_call: TRBJ2-7; d_call: NA; cdr3_nt: TGTGCCAGCAGCCGGGACAACTACGAGCAGTACTTC; cdr3_aa: CASSRDNYEQYF
clone_size: few; v_call: TRBV30; j_call: TRBJ2-3; d_call: NA; cdr3_nt: TGTGCCTGGATCGGTCCTAGCCTCAACTCGTATACGCAGTATTTT; cdr3_aa: CAWIGPSLNSYTQYF
clone_size: NA; v_call: TRBV3-1/TRBV3-2; j_call: TRBJ2-2; d_call: TRBD1; cdr3_nt: TGTGCCAGCAGCCCTACAGGGGGCCTAGGCGGGGAGCTGTTTTTT; cdr3_aa: CASSPTGGLGGELFF
clone_size: NA; v_call: TRBV7-9; j_call: TRBJ1-5; d_call: NA; cdr3_nt: TGTGCCAGCAGCTTCCCAGGGGATCAGCCCCAGCATTTT; cdr3_aa: CASSFPGDQPQHF
clone_size: once; v_call: TRBV2; j_call: TRBJ2-1; d_call: TRBD2; cdr3_nt: TGTGCCAGCACCGGACTAGCGGGGCCTAACAATGAGCAGTTCTTC; cdr3_aa: CASTGLAGPNNEQFF
clone_size: NA; v_call: TRBV30; j_call: TRBJ1-2; d_call: NA; cdr3_nt: TGTGCCTGGAGTGTAACCGGACTAAACTATGGCTACACCTTC; cdr3_aa: CAWSVTGLNYGYTF
clone_size: NA; v_call: TRBV19; j_call: TRBJ2-1; d_call: NA; cdr3_nt: TGTGCCAGTAGTATCGTCCGGGATATGGGCTCCTACAATGAGCAGTTCTTC; cdr3_aa: CASSIVRDMGSYNEQFF
clone_size: NA; v_call: TRBV5-6; j_call: TRBJ2-3; d_call: NA; cdr3_nt: TGTGCCAGCAGCTTGGGGGTTTTCGGGGTTCACACAGATACGCAGTATTTT; cdr3_aa: CASSLGVFGVHTDTQYF
clone_size: NA; v_call: TRBV3-1/TRBV3-2; j_call: TRBJ2-3; d_call: NA; cdr3_nt: TGTGCCAGCAGCCAGGGACGGCAACCTAGCACAGATACGCAGTATTTT; cdr3_aa: CASSQGRQPSTDTQYF
clone_size: NA; v_call: TRBV19; j_call: TRBJ1-5; d_call: TRBD1; cdr3_nt: TGTGCCAGTAGGAGACAGGGGGTGGGCCGGAGCAATCAGCCCCAGCATTTT; cdr3_aa: CASRRQGVGRSNQPQHF